The T cell receptor (beta chain) under discussion was sequenced for a study of blood T cell repertoires in COVID-19. Produced via immunoSEQ multiplex PCR; TCRdb's table is partial and in-frame only. The sample includes over 100,000 clones, around nine tenths seen only once; the top ten take about an eighth. V gave up 4 bases and J gave up 4 bases; unmatched junction bases: 3. The CDR3 sequence is 14 residues long. The V gene's germline CDR1 is SGHNT and CDR2 YYREEE (reference sequence). Input material: peripheral blood. The V gene is TRBV5-4, the J gene TRBJ2-5; 11 bases are shared with TRBD2. The receptor comes from a woman aged 70-85 years with COVID-19, enrolled during active disease. The CDR3 is CASSPGLAGETQYF. The CDR3 nucleotides read TGTGCCAGCAGCCCTGGACTAGCGGGAGAGACCCAGTACTTC.